The sequence of this T cell receptor (beta chain) was determined in a study of graft-versus-host responses after intestinal transplantation. About this clone itself: What it binds is unknown.

The V end lost 6 bases, the J end lost 4 bases, and 9 bases lay between the germline ends. This CDR3 contains 13 residues. Germline CDR1 and CDR2: MNHEY and SMNVEV (reference sequence). Assay: immunoSEQ multiplex PCR; the TCRdb copy retains only in-frame clones and omits some. Here the sample spans 70,000 or so clones, 84% being singletons. The chain employs TRBV27 and TRBJ2-2; D is ambiguous. Sequences were derived from unstimulated CD4+ T cells sorted from spleen or lymph node cells, sampled before transplant. This clonotype was obtained from a human donor who was the organ donor for an intestinal transplant. CDR3 nucleotide sequence: TGTGCCAGCAGACGGGTAGGCACCGGGGAGCTGTTTTTT. Protein sequence: CASRRVGTGELFF.